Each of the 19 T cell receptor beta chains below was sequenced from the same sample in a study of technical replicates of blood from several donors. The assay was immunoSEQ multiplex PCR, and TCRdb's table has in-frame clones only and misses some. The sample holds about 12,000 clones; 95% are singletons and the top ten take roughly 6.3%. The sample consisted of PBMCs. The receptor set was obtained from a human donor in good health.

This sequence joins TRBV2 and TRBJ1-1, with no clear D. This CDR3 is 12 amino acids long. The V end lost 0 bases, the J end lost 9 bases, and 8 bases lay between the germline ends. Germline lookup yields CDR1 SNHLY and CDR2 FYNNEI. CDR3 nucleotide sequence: TGTGCCAGCAGTGAAGCGAAGGAGAAAGCTTTCTTT. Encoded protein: CASSEAKEKAFF. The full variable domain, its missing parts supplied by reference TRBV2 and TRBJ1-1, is EPEVTQTPSHQVTQMGQEVILRCVPISNHLYFYWYRQILGQKVEFLVSFYNNEISEKSEIFDDQFSVERPDGSNFTLKIRSTKLEDSAMYFCASSEAKEKAFFGQGTRLTVV.

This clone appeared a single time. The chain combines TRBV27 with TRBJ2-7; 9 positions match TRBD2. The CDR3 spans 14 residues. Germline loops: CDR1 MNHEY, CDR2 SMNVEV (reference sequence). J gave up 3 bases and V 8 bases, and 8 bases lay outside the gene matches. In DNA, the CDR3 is TGTGCCAGCTCTGGCACTAGCGGGTACTACGAGCAGTACTTC. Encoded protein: CASSGTSGYYEQYF.

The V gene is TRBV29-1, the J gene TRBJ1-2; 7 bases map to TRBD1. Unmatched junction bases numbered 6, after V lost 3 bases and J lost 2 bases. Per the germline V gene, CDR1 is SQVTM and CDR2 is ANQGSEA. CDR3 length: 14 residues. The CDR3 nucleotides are TGCAGCGTTGATGTAGCAGGGGGGAACTATGGCTACACCTTC. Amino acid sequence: CSVDVAGGNYGYTF.

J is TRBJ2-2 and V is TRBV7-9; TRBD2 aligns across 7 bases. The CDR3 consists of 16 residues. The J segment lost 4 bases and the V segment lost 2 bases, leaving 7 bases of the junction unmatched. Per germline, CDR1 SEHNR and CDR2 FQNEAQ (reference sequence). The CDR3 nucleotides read TGTGCCAGCAGCTTAAGACTAGCCGGAGGCACCGGGGAGCTGTTTTTT. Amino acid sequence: CASSLRLAGGTGELFF. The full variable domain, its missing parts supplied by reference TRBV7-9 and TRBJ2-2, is DTGVSQNPRHKITKRGQNVTFRCDPISEHNRLYWYRQTLGQGPEFLTYFQNEAQLEKSRLLSDRFSAERPKGSFSTLEIQRTEQGDSAMYLCASSLRLAGGTGELFFGEGSRLTVL.

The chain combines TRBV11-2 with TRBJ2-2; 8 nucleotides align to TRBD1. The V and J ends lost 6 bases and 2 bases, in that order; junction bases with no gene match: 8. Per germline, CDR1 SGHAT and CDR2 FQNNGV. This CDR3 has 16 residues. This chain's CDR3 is CASSLGQGVNTGELFF. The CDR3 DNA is TGTGCCAGCAGTCTAGGACAGGGCGTAAACACCGGGGAGCTGTTTTTT.

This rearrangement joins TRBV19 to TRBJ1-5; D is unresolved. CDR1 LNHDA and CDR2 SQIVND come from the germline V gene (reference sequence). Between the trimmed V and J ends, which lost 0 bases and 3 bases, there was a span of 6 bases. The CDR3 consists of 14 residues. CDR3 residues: CASSIDLFNQPQHF. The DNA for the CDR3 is TGTGCCAGTAGTATAGATCTGTTCAATCAGCCCCAGCATTTT.

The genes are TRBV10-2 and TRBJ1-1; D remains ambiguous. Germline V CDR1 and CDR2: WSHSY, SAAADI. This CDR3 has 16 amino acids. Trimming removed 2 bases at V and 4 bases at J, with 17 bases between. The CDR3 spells CASSEGGSPGGTEAFF. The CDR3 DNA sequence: TGCGCCAGCAGTGAGGGAGGGTCTCCCGGTGGCACTGAAGCTTTCTTT.

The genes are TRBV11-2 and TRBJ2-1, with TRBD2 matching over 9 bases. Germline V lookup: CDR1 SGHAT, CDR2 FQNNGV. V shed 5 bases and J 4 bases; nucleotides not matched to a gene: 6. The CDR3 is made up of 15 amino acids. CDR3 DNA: TGTGCCAGCAGCCAACAGCGGGGGGCTTACAATGAGCAGTTCTTC. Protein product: CASSQQRGAYNEQFF. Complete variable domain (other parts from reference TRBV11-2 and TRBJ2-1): EAGVAQSPRYKIIEKRQSVAFWCNPISGHATLYWYQQILGQGPKLLIQFQNNGVVDDSQLPKDRFSAERLKGVDSTLKIQPAKLEDSAVYLCASSQQRGAYNEQFFGPGTRLTVL.

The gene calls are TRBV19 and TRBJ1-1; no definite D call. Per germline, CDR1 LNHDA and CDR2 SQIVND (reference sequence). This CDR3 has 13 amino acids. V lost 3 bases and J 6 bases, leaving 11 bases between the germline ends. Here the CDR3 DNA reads TGTGCCAGTAGTATGGACTTCGGCGCTGAAGCTTTCTTT. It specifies CASSMDFGAEAFF.

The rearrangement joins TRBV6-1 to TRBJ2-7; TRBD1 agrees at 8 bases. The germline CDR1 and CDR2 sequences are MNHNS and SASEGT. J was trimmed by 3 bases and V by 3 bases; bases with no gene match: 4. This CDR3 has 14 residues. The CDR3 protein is CASSDRGPFYEQYF. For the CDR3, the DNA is TGTGCCAGCAGTGACAGGGGGCCGTTCTACGAGCAGTACTTC.

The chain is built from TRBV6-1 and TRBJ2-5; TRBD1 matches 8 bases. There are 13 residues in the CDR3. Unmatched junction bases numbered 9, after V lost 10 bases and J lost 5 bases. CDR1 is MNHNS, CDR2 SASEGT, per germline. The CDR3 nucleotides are TGTGCCACCAGACAGGGGCAAACGGAGACCCAGTACTTC. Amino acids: CATRQGQTETQYF.

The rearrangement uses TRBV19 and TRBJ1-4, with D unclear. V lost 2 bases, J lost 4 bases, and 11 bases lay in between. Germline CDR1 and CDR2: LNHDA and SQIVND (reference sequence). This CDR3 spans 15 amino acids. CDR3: CASSITAGNNEKLFF. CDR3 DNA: TGTGCCAGTAGTATAACGGCAGGCAATAATGAAAAACTGTTTTTT.

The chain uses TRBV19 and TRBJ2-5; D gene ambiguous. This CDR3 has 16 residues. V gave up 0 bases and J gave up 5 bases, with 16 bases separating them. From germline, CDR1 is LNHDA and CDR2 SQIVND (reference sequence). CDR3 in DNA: TGTGCCAGTAGTATAGATGGTGGAGTCGTTGGCGAGACCCAGTACTTC. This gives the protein CASSIDGGVVGETQYF.

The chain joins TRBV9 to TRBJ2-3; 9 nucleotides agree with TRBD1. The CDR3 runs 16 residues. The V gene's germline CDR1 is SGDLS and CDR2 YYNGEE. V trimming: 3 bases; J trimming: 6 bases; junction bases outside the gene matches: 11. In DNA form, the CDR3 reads TGTGCCAGCAGCGCGTCGACAGGGGGGGCAGGGGATACGCAGTATTTT. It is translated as CASSASTGGAGDTQYF.

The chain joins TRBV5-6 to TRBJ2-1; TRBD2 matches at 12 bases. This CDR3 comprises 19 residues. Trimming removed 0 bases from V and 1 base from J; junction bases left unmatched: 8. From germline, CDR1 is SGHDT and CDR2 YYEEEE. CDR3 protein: CASSLVVLAGGRSYNEQFF. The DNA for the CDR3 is TGTGCCAGCAGCTTGGTGGTTCTAGCGGGAGGGCGGTCCTACAATGAGCAGTTCTTC.

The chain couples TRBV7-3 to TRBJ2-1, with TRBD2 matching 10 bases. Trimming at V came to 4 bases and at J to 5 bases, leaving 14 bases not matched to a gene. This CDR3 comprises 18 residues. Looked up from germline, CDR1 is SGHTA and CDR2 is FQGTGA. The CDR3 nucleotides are TGTGCCAGCAGCTCTAGCGGGAGTGGATTCCAGGCGGACAATGAGCAGTTCTTC. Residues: CASSSSGSGFQADNEQFF.

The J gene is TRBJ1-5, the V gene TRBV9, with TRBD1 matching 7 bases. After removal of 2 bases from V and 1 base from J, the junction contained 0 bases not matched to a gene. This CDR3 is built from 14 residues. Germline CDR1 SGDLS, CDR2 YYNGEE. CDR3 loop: CASSVGQSNQPQHF. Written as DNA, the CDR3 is TGTGCCAGCAGCGTGGGACAGAGCAATCAGCCCCAGCATTTT.

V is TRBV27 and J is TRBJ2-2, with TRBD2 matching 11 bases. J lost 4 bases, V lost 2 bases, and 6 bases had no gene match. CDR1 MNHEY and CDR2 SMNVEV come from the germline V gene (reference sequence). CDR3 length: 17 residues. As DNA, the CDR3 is TGTGCCAGCAGTTTAACCCTTCTAGCGGGAGGCACCGGGGAGCTGTTTTTT. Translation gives CASSLTLLAGGTGELFF.

The CDR3, as DNA: TGTGCCAGTCAACAGCAATCCTACGAGCAGTACTTC. Its translation is CASQQQSYEQYF. The chain couples TRBV28 to TRBJ2-7; D is ambiguous. This CDR3 is built from 12 residues. The germline gives CDR1 MDHEN, CDR2 SYDVKM. V was shortened by 9 bases and J by 1 base, with 10 bases between the two germline ends. The full variable domain, completed using reference TRBV28 and TRBJ2-7, is DVKVTQSSRYLVKRTGEKVFLECVQDMDHENMFWYRQDPGLGLRLIYFSYDVKMKEKGDIPEGYSVSREKKERFSLILESASTNQTSMYLCASQQQSYEQYFGPGTRLTVT.